These 14 T cell receptor beta chains were sequenced from one sample in a study of cytomegalovirus exposure and HLA in healthy donors (dated by TCRdb to about 2017). Library preparation used the immunoSEQ multiplex PCR assay. The multiplex PCR relied on a mix of 60 forward primers for TCR Vbeta segments and 13 reverse primers for TCR Jbeta segments. In TCRdb, the immuneACCESS table is reduced to in-frame sequences with V and J assigned. These tables do not hold every clone; where another copy was compared, an unresolved V gene accounts for under half, and the others remain unexplained. Recorded for this sample are 11,000 to 15,000 clones; 55% to 75% of them occurred a single time. The ten largest clones capture 17% of the sample. Material for sequencing was PBMCs. The receptors shown here come from a woman in her fifties or sixties in good health and CMV-seropositive.

The table lists this clone with a count of one. V gene TRBV11-3 combines with J gene TRBJ2-1; 7 bases are shared with TRBD2. V trimming: 5 bases; J trimming: 7 bases; junction bases outside the gene matches: 8. The CDR3 covers 14 residues. Germline V gene data show CDR1 as SGHNT and CDR2 as YENEEA. The CDR3, as DNA: TGTGCCAGCAGCACGTCGGCGGGAGAGAATGAGCAGTTCTTC. It codes for CASSTSAGENEQFF.

A remark on this clone: The CDR3 does not end in the conserved phenylalanine or tryptophan, so this is likely a read error. V is TRBV29-1 and J is TRBJ2-2; tentative D call: TRBD2 (6 bases). Germline CDR1 SQVTM, CDR2 ANQGSEA. The CDR3 length is 15 residues. Trimming left V 1 base short and J 4 bases short, with 13 bases between. DNA of the CDR3: TGCAGCGTTGAAGTTGGAGGGGCGGCCACCGGGGAGCTGTTTGTT. Its translation is CSVEVGGAATGELFV.

The chain couples TRBV5-6 to TRBJ1-2; 9 bases line up with TRBD1. The CDR3 covers 14 residues. The trim removed 5 bases at V and 2 bases at J, leaving 4 bases unmatched. The germline gives CDR1 SGHDT, CDR2 YYEEEE. Written as DNA, the CDR3 is TGTGCCAGCAGGCGGGACAGGGTGAACTATGGCTACACCTTC. Its protein is CASRRDRVNYGYTF.

This clone was seen a single time. This chain uses TRBV5-4 with TRBJ2-2; the D is unclear. This CDR3 is 13 amino acids long. Deletions cut 2 bases from V and 1 base from J, with 3 bases between. Germline V CDR1 and CDR2: SGHNT, YYREEE (reference sequence). Written as DNA, the CDR3 is TGTGCCAGCAGCTTCCTGAACACCGGGGAGCTGTTTTTT. It specifies CASSFLNTGELFF. Drawing the rest from reference TRBV5-4 and TRBJ2-2, the complete variable domain is ETGVTQSPTHLIKTRGQQVTLRCSSQSGHNTVSWYQQALGQGPQFIFQYYREEENGRGNFPPRFSGLQFPNYSSELNVNALELDDSALYLCASSFLNTGELFFGEGSRLTVL.

The J gene is TRBJ2-5, the V gene TRBV29-1, with D possibly matching TRBD1 (6 bases). Deletions cut 4 bases from V and 6 bases from J, with 12 bases between. This CDR3 spans 12 amino acids. Per the germline V gene, CDR1 is SQVTM and CDR2 is ANQGSEA. The CDR3 coding sequence is TGCAGCGTTGCGGACAGCGAGAAGACCCAGTACTTC. Its translation is CSVADSEKTQYF.

This clone has just one count. The J gene is TRBJ2-7, the V gene TRBV11-2; 7 bases fit TRBD1. The CDR3 consists of 15 residues. Germline CDR1 reads SGHAT; CDR2 reads FQNNGV. Trimming at V came to 5 bases and at J to 6 bases, leaving 13 bases not matched to a gene. Here the CDR3 reads CASSRKTGNSIEQYF. The CDR3 nucleotides are TGTGCCAGCAGCCGGAAGACAGGGAATAGTATCGAGCAGTACTTC.

V gene TRBV7-2 combines with J gene TRBJ2-2, with D unresolved. The CDR3 totals 12 residues. V was clipped by 3 bases and J by 5 bases, with 4 bases between them. The V gene's germline CDR1 is SGHTA and CDR2 FQGNSA. The CDR3 spells CASSFPTGELFF. CDR3 coding DNA: TGTGCCAGCAGCTTTCCAACCGGGGAGCTGTTTTTT. Using reference TRBV7-2 and TRBJ2-2 for the parts outside the CDR3, the full variable domain is GAGVSQSPSNKVTEKGKDVELRCDPISGHTALYWYRQSLGQGLEFLIYFQGNSAPDKSGLPSDRFSAERTGGSVSTLTIQRTQQEDSAVYLCASSFPTGELFFGEGSRLTVL.

This clone was counted only a few times. This CDR3 is missing its conserved last phenylalanine or tryptophan, likely due to a read error. The DNA is omitted, as the CDR3 cannot be located on it reliably, and the CDR3 follows TCRdb's listing. V is TRBV10-1 and J is TRBJ1-1; the table's D call, TRBD1, has no DNA check behind it. Germline values: CDR1 WNHNN, CDR2 SYGVQD (reference sequence). The CDR3 numbers 13 amino acids, ends counted. This chain's CDR3 is CASSESKRQETFV.

The J gene is TRBJ1-2, the V gene TRBV5-6; no reliable D call. The germline V and J ends were trimmed by 0 bases and 14 bases, with 11 bases remaining between them. The V gene's germline CDR1 is SGHDT and CDR2 YYEEEE. The CDR3 consists of 11 residues. DNA of the CDR3: TGTGCCAGCAGCTTGGGACGGGTGGAAACCTTC. Its translation is CASSLGRVETF.

The chain joins TRBV5-1 to TRBJ1-1; maybe TRBD1 (5 bases). The CDR3 is 10 residues long. V was clipped by 10 bases and J by 6 bases, with 10 bases between them. Germline CDR1 is SGHRS and CDR2 is YFSETQ. CDR3 residues: CAADSPEAFF. CDR3 DNA: TGCGCCGCCGACAGCCCTGAAGCTTTCTTT.

This clone has more than one count but fewer than ten. The chain recombines TRBV29-1 with TRBJ2-1, with D unclear. In germline, CDR1 is SQVTM, CDR2 ANQGSEA. V was clipped by 4 bases and J by 9 bases, with 10 bases between them. The CDR3 sequence is 11 residues long. The DNA of the CDR3 is TGCAGCGTTGGGAGACTGAGTGAGCAGTTCTTC. Protein product: CSVGRLSEQFF.

This clone came up a few times. The chain is built from TRBV5-1 and TRBJ2-1; 9 nucleotides agree with TRBD2. Trimming removed 3 bases from V and 15 bases from J; junction bases left unmatched: 10. The CDR3 is made up of 13 amino acids. The germline CDR1 and CDR2 sequences are SGHRS and YFSETQ. CDR3 amino acids: CASSSGTSLGRFF. CDR3 nucleotides: TGCGCCAGCAGCTCAGGGACTAGCCTAGGCCGGTTCTTC.

The V gene is TRBV29-1, the J gene TRBJ2-3; D perhaps matches TRBD2 (5 bases). This CDR3 comprises 12 residues. V was clipped by 6 bases and J by 6 bases, with 13 bases between them. Germline lookup yields CDR1 SQVTM and CDR2 ANQGSEA. The CDR3 protein is CSVASTGDTQYF. For the CDR3, the DNA is TGCAGCGTGGCCTCCACGGGGGATACGCAGTATTTT.

The chain recombines TRBV29-1 with TRBJ2-7, with D tentatively TRBD2 (5 bases). CDR3 size: 12 residues. Trimming removed 2 bases from V and 4 bases from J, with 9 bases in between. CDR1 and CDR2 (germline): SQVTM, ANQGSEA. As DNA, the CDR3 is TGCAGCGTTGAAAAGGAGGATTACGAGCAGTACTTC. Its protein product is CSVEKEDYEQYF.